This T cell receptor (beta chain) was sequenced for a study of cytomegalovirus exposure and HLA in healthy donors. Study-level findings and limits: Earlier analysis found most TCR beta V segments productive about 90% or about 30% of the time. As was reported, the classifier diagnosed cytomegalovirus status with high specificity and sensitivity.

The CDR3 extends over 15 amino acids. The germline V gene encodes CDR1 GTSNPN and CDR2 SVGIG (reference sequence). Germline trimming cut 0 bases from V and 2 bases from J; bases unmatched to any gene: 0. As to this clone: Its antigen is unknown. The same CDR3 is also encoded by other DNA sequences in this sample.

It was with 60 Vbeta and 13 Jbeta primers that the PCR ran. Measured with immunoSEQ multiplex PCR; TCRdb has only the in-frame clones, and not every one. Listed are tens of thousands of clones; 3.8% falls within the top ten. The sequenced sample was PBMCs. This rearrangement joins TRBV30 to TRBJ2-7, with 14 bases matching TRBD2. The clonotype was recovered from a man aged 18 to 30 in good health and CMV-seropositive. This chain's CDR3 is CAWSVGLAGAYEQYF. DNA of the CDR3: TGTGCCTGGAGTGTGGGACTAGCGGGGGCCTACGAGCAGTACTTC.